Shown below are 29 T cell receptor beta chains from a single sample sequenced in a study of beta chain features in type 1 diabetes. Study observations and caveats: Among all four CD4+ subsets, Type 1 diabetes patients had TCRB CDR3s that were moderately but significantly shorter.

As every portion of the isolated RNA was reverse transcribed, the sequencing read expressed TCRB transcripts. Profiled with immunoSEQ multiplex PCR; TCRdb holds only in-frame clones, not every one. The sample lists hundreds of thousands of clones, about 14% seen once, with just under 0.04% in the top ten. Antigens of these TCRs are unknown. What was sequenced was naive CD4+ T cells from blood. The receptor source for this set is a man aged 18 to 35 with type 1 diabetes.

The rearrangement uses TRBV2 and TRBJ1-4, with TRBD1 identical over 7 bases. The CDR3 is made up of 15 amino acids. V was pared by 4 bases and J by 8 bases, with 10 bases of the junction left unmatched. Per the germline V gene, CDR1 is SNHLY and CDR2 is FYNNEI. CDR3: CASSVNGQVDEKLFF. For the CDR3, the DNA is TGTGCCAGCAGTGTAAATGGACAGGTGGACGAAAAACTGTTTTTT.

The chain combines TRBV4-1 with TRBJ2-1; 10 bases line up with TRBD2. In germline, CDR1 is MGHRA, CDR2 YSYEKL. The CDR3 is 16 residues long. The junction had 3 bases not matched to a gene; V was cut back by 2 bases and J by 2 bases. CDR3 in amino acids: CASSQISGRAYNEQFF. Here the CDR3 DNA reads TGCGCCAGCAGCCAAATAAGCGGGAGGGCCTACAATGAGCAGTTCTTC.

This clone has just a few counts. The CDR3 spells CSAWRSNEQYF. The CDR3 DNA reads as TGCAGTGCTTGGAGGTCGAACGAGCAGTACTTC. V is TRBV20-1 and J is TRBJ2-7, with D tentatively TRBD2 (5 bases). The CDR3 has 11 amino acids. V shed 5 bases and J shed 5 bases, with 10 bases lying between them. The germline V gene encodes CDR1 DFQATT and CDR2 SNEGSKA (reference sequence).

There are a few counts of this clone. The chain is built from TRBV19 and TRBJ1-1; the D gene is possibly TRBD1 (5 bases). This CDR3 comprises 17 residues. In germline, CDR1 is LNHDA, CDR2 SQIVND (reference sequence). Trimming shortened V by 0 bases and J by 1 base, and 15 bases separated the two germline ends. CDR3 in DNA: TGTGCCAGTAGTATAGACTTCCGGGACGGCAAGAACACTGAAGCTTTCTTT. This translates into CASSIDFRDGKNTEAFF.

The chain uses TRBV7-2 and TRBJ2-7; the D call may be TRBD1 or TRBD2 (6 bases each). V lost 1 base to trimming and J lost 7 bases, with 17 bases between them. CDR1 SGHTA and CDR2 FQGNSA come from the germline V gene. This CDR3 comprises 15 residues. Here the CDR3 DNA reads TGTGCCAGCAGCTTAGTGGGGGGCGACGCCTGGGAGCAGTACTTC. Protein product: CASSLVGGDAWEQYF.

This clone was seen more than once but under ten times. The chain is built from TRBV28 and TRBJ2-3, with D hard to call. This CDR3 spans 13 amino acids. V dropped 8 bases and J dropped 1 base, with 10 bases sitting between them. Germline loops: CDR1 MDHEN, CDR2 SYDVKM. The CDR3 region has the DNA TGTGCCAGCGAAAATGAGGGCACAGATACGCAGTATTTT. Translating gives CASENEGTDTQYF.

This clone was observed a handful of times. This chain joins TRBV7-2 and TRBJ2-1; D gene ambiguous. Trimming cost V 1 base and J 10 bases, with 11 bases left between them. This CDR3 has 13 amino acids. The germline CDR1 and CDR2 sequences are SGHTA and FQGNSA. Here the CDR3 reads CASSLVGFGEQFF. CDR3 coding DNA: TGTGCCAGCAGCTTAGTCGGTTTCGGAGAGCAGTTCTTC.

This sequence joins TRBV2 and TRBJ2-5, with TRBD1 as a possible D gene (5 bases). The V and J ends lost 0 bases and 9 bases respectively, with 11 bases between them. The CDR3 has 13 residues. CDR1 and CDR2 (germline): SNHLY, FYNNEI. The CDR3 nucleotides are TGTGCCAGCAGTGAAGCCCCCGAAGGGGCCCAGTACTTC. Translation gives CASSEAPEGAQYF. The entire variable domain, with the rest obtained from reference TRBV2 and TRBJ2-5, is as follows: EPEVTQTPSHQVTQMGQEVILRCVPISNHLYFYWYRQILGQKVEFLVSFYNNEISEKSEIFDDQFSVERPDGSNFTLKIRSTKLEDSAMYFCASSEAPEGAQYFGPGTRLLVL.

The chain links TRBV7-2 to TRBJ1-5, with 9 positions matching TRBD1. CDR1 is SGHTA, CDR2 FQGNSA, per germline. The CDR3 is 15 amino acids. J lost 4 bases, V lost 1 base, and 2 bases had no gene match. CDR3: CASSLGDRGNQPQHF. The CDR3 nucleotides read TGTGCCAGCAGCTTAGGTGACAGGGGGAATCAGCCCCAGCATTTT.

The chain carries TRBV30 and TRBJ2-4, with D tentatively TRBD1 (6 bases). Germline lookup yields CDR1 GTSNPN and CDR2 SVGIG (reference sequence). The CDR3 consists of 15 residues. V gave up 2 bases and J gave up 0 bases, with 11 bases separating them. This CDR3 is CAWSPTGGAKNIQYF. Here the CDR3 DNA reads TGTGCCTGGAGTCCGACAGGAGGAGCCAAAAACATTCAGTACTTC.

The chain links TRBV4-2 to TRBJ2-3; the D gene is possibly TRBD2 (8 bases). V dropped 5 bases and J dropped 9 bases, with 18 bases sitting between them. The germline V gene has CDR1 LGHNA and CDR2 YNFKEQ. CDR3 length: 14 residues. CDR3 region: CASSFPGQRETQYF. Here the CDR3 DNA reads TGTGCCAGCAGCTTTCCGGGACAGCGGGAGACGCAGTATTTT.

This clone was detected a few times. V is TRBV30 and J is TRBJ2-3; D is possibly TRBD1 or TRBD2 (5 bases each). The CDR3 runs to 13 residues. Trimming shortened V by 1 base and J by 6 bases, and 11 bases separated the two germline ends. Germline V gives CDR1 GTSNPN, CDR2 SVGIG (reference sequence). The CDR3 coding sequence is TGTGCCTGGAGTGGTTACGGGGCCGATACGCAGTATTTT. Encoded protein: CAWSGYGADTQYF.

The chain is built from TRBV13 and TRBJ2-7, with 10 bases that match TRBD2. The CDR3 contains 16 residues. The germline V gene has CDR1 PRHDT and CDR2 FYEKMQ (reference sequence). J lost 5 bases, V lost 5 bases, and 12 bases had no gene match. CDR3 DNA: TGTGCCAGCAGCACCAAAAGCGGGAGGGCCACGGACGAGCAGTACTTC. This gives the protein CASSTKSGRATDEQYF.

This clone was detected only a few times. The CDR3 bases are TGCAGCGCTGAGACAGGGCTGTCCAGCTCCTACGAGCAGTACTTC. This gives the protein CSAETGLSSSYEQYF. The gene calls are TRBV29-1 and TRBJ2-7, with 7 bases aligning to TRBD1. Germline lookup yields CDR1 SQVTM and CDR2 ANQGSEA. The CDR3 runs 15 residues. V dropped 7 bases and J dropped 0; count of bases not matched to a gene: 12.

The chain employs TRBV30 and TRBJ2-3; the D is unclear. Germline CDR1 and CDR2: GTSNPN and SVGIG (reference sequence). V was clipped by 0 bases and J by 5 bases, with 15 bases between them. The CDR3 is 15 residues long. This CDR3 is CAWSVRDGWGDTQYF. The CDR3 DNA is TGTGCCTGGAGTGTACGCGACGGCTGGGGAGATACGCAGTATTTT.

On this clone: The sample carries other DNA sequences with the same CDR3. CDR3 protein: CAWKSYNEQFF. CDR3 nucleotide sequence: TGTGCCTGGAAATCGTACAATGAGCAGTTCTTC. The chain has TRBV30 and TRBJ2-1; no clear D gene. The CDR3 is 11 residues long. With 4 bases removed from V and 4 bases from J, the gap between germline ends came to 5 bases. In germline, CDR1 is GTSNPN, CDR2 SVGIG (reference sequence). Drawing the rest from reference TRBV30 and TRBJ2-1, the complete variable domain is SQTIHQWPATLVQPVGSPLSLECTVEGTSNPNLYWYRQAAGRGLQLLFYSVGIGQISSEVPQNLSASRPQDRQFILSSKKLLLSDSGFYLCAWKSYNEQFFGPGTRLTVL.

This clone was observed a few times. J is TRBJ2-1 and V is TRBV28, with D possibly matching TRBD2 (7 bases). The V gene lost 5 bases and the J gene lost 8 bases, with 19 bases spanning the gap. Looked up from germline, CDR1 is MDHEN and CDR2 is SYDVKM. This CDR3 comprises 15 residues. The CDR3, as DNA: TGTGCCAGCAGTGGCCGGGGGGCTATAAAGGATGAGCAGTTCTTC. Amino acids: CASSGRGAIKDEQFF.

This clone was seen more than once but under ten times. CDR3 bases: TGTGCCAGCAGCGTAGTTGCGAACACCGGGGAGCTGTTTTTT. It is translated as CASSVVANTGELFF. This chain uses TRBV9 with TRBJ2-2, with D unresolved. Trimming cost V 0 bases and J 0 bases, with 3 bases left between them. Germline V gene sequence: CDR1 SGDLS, CDR2 YYNGEE. CDR3 length: 14 residues.

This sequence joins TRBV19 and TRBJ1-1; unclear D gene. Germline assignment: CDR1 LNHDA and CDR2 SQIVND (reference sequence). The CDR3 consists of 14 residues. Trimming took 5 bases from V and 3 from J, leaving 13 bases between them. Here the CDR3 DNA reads TGTGCCAGTAGTGTTTTCGGACGGTACACTGAAGCTTTCTTT. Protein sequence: CASSVFGRYTEAFF. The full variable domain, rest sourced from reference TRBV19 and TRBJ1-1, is DGGITQSPKYLFRKEGQNVTLSCEQNLNHDAMYWYRQDPGQGLRLIYYSQIVNDFQKGDIAEGYSVSREKKESFPLTVTSAQKNPTAFYLCASSVFGRYTEAFFGQGTRLTVV.

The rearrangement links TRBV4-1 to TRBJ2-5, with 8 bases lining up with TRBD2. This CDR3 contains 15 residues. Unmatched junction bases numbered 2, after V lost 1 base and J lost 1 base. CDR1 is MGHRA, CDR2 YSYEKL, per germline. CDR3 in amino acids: CASSQVTSGQETQYF. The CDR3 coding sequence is TGCGCCAGCAGCCAAGTTACTAGCGGCCAAGAGACCCAGTACTTC.

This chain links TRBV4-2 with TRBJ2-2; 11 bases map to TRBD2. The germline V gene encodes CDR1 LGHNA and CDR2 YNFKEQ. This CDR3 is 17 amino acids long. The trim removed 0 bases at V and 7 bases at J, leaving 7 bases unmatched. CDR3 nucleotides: TGTGCCAGCAGCCAAGATCCCCTAGCGGGAGGAATCGGGGAGCTGTTTTTT. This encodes CASSQDPLAGGIGELFF.

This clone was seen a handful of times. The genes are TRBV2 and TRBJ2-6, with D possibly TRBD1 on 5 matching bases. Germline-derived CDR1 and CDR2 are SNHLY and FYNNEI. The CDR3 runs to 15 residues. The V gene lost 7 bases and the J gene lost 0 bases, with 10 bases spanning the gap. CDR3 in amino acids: CASKQVASGANVLTF. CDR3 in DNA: TGTGCCAGCAAACAGGTCGCCTCTGGGGCCAACGTCCTGACTTTC.

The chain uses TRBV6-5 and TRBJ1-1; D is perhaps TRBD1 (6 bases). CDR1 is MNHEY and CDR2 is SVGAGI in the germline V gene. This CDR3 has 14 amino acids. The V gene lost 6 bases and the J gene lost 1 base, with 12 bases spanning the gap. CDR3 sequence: CASRSPGQNTEAFF. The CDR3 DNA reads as TGTGCCAGCAGGTCACCGGGACAGAACACTGAAGCTTTCTTT.

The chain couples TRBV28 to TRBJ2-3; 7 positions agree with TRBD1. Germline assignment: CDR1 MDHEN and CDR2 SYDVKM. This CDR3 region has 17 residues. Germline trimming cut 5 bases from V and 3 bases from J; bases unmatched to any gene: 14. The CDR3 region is CASSTRPGRGRTDTQYF. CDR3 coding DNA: TGTGCCAGCAGTACCCGGCCGGGAAGGGGGCGAACAGATACGCAGTATTTT.

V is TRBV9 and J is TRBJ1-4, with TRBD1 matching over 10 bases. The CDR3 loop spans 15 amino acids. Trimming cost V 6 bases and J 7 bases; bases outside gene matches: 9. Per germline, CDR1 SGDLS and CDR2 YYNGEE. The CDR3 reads CASNRGGTGVEKLFF. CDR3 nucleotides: TGTGCCAGCAACCGTGGCGGGACAGGGGTTGAAAAACTGTTTTTT.

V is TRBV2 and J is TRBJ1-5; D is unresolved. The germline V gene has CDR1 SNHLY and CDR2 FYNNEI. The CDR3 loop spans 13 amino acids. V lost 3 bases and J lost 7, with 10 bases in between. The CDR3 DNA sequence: TGTGCCAGCAGTGATTGGACGGGACAGCCCCAGCATTTT. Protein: CASSDWTGQPQHF.

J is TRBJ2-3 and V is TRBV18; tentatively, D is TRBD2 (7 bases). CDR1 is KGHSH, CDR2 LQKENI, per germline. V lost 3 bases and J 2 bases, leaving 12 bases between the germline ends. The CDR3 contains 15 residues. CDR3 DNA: TGTGCCAGCTCACCGGCGGGGGCCTACACAGATACGCAGTATTTT. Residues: CASSPAGAYTDTQYF.

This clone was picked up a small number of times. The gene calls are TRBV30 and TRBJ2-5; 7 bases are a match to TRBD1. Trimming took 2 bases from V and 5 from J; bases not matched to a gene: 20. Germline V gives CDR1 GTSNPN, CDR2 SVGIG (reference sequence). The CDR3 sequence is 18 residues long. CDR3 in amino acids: CAWSYIRTGPGYWETQYF. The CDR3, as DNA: TGTGCCTGGAGTTATATCCGGACAGGCCCGGGGTACTGGGAGACCCAGTACTTC. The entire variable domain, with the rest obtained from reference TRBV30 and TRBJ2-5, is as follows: SQTIHQWPATLVQPVGSPLSLECTVEGTSNPNLYWYRQAAGRGLQLLFYSVGIGQISSEVPQNLSASRPQDRQFILSSKKLLLSDSGFYLCAWSYIRTGPGYWETQYFGPGTRLLVL.

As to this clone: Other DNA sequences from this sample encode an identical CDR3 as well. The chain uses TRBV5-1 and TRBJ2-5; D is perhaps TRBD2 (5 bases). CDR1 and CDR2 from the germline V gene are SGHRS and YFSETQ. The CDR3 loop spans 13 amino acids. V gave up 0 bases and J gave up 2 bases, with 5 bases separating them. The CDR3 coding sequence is TGCGCCAGCAGCTTGGGAGGGCAAGAGACCCAGTACTTC. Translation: CASSLGGQETQYF.